What follows are 9 T cell receptor beta chains derived from one specimen sequenced in a study of OX40 agonist ivuxolimab in advanced cancers. The table came from immunoSEQ multiplex PCR; TCRdb's copy has only in-frame clones and leaves some out. The repertoire holds 25,000 to 35,000 clones, with about 88% as singletons. Sample: CD4+ or CD8+ T cells sorted from blood, taken in a trial of the OX40 agonist ivuxolimab. Receptors originate from an adult with an advanced solid tumor such as melanoma, head and neck, liver or kidney cancer.

The chain uses TRBV4-3 and TRBJ1-1; a possible D gene is TRBD1 (5 bases). The CDR3 is made up of 14 amino acids. Trimming stripped 1 base from V and 8 bases from J, with 14 bases between. Germline CDR1 is LGHNA and CDR2 is YSLEER. The CDR3 bases are TGCGCCAGCAGCCAAGTTGGGACCGGTGAAGAAGCTTTCTTT. Its translation is CASSQVGTGEEAFF.

This sequence joins TRBV28 and TRBJ1-2; TRBD1 is a possible D gene (6 bases). CDR1 is MDHEN and CDR2 is SYDVKM in the germline V gene. Trimming took 2 bases from V and 8 from J, leaving 12 bases between them. The CDR3 length is 13 residues. CDR3 loop: CASSLQGPRGYTF. CDR3 DNA: TGTGCCAGCAGTTTACAGGGGCCCCGGGGCTACACCTTC.

This rearrangement joins TRBV7-7 to TRBJ2-2; 9 bases match TRBD2. CDR1 is SSHAT, CDR2 FNYEAQ, per germline (reference sequence). The CDR3 loop spans 16 amino acids. Losses at the gene ends were 5 bases for V and 5 bases for J; bases not matched to a gene: 9. This CDR3 is CASSPRGGQGTGELFF. CDR3 DNA: TGTGCCAGCAGCCCGCGGGGGGGTCAGGGGACCGGGGAGCTGTTTTTT.

CDR3 amino acids: CASSVDFYNEQFF. In DNA form, the CDR3 reads TGTGCCAGCAGCGTAGACTTCTACAATGAGCAGTTCTTC. The rearrangement joins TRBV9 to TRBJ2-1; D gene uncertain. V lost 0 bases and J 3 bases, leaving 4 bases between the germline ends. Per the germline V gene, CDR1 is SGDLS and CDR2 is YYNGEE. The CDR3 consists of 13 residues.

J is TRBJ1-1 and V is TRBV13; D remains unclear. The V gene's germline CDR1 is PRHDT and CDR2 FYEKMQ (reference sequence). V was pared by 2 bases and J by 4 bases, with 8 bases between. The length of the CDR3 is 13 residues. The CDR3 here is CASSLKSVTEAFF. As DNA, the CDR3 is TGTGCCAGCAGCTTAAAGAGCGTCACTGAAGCTTTCTTT.

The chain joins TRBV27 to TRBJ2-1, with TRBD1 matching over 7 bases. The CDR3 length is 11 residues. CDR1 and CDR2 from the germline V gene are MNHEY and SMNVEV (reference sequence). After removal of 10 bases from V and 7 bases from J, the junction contained 4 bases not matched to a gene. The CDR3 DNA sequence: TGTGCCACCGGGACAGATAATGAGCAGTTCTTC. Translated: CATGTDNEQFF.

The CDR3 reads CASSPIGEECLHF. The DNA of the CDR3 is TGTGCCAGCAGCCCAATAGGGGAAGAATGCCTCCACTTT. V gene TRBV27 combines with J gene TRBJ1-6; tentative D call: TRBD1 (5 bases). Deletions cut 6 bases from V and 15 bases from J, with 18 bases between. This CDR3 contains 13 residues. From germline, CDR1 is MNHEY and CDR2 SMNVEV (reference sequence).

This rearrangement joins TRBV5-1 to TRBJ2-7; 11 bases agree with TRBD2. Per germline, CDR1 SGHRS and CDR2 YFSETQ. The CDR3 consists of 17 residues. V was pared by 3 bases and J by 0 bases, with 8 bases of the junction left unmatched. The CDR3 bases are TGCGCCAGCAGCTCCGGACTAGCGGGCGTGAGCTCCTACGAGCAGTACTTC. Protein sequence: CASSSGLAGVSSYEQYF.

This chain uses TRBV4-1 with TRBJ2-1, with unresolved D. In germline, CDR1 is MGHRA, CDR2 YSYEKL. This CDR3 has 16 residues. V was pared by 0 bases and J by 0 bases, with 9 bases between. The chain's CDR3 is CASSQEPLSSYNEQFF. In DNA form, the CDR3 reads TGCGCCAGCAGCCAAGAGCCTTTAAGCTCCTACAATGAGCAGTTCTTC.